The TCR beta chain under discussion was sequenced for a study of human T cells and chemical hapten exposure. This clonotype was picked up many times. Its antigen remains unknown. Study results and limitations: Unchanged with DPC sensitization were TCRs above 1 in 1000 frequency.

TCRdb re-called the RACE reads with MiXCR, one entry per CDR3 protein. Seen here are about 120,000 distinct CDR3 sequences, around 11% observed once, and the top ten hold under 2.5%. The junction had 12 bases not matched to a gene; V was cut back by 5 bases and J by 4 bases. CDR3 length: 18 amino acids. Germline V gene data show CDR1 as MNHEY and CDR2 as SVGAGI. As to time point: patch test 3, about 24 weeks after DPC sensitization. Treatment here: therapeutic diphenylcyclopropenone sensitization with weekly scalp DPC. The chain carries TRBV6-5 and TRBJ2-6, with 9 bases fitting TRBD1. Sequencing was performed on whole blood, taken in connection with sensitization to the hapten diphenylcyclopropenone (DPC). The receptor was isolated from a woman in her forties or fifties with alopecia areata. Some clones in this sample may be carry-over from other donors' samples. The CDR3 DNA is TGTGCCAGCAGTACCACTGGGACAGGGCTGAGGGGGGCCAACGTCCTGACTTTC. Encoded protein: CASSTTGTGLRGANVLTF.